The 31 T cell receptor beta chains below come from one sample, sequenced in a study of T cell repertoires in cytomegalovirus infection. A single record per CDR3 protein comes from TCRdb applying MiXCR to the reads. Of fewer than 850,000 distinct CDR3 sequences listed, about 28% are singletons. These receptors have no known antigen. The source was cultured CD8+ T cells from PBMCs, collected from culture after CMV antigen stimulation. These TCRs come from a human donor in good health (CMV status not recorded). Some clones in this sample may be carry-over from other donors' samples.

This clonotype was recorded at least ten times. The chain has TRBV5-6 and TRBJ2-5; D is uncertain. Germline lookup yields CDR1 SGHDT and CDR2 YYEEEE. V was clipped by 0 bases and J by 1 base, with 7 bases between them. This CDR3 is built from 14 residues. CDR3 in DNA: TGTGCCAGCAGCTTGGAGGTATTCCAAGAGACCCAGTACTTC. This gives the protein CASSLEVFQETQYF.

The CDR3 DNA reads as TGTGCCAGCACCAAATACGACCCCGGGGAGCTGTTTTTT. Translated: CASTKYDPGELFF. This chain joins TRBV28 and TRBJ2-2; D is undetermined. Per germline, CDR1 MDHEN and CDR2 SYDVKM. Trimming stripped 7 bases from V and 6 bases from J, with 12 bases between. This CDR3 is built from 13 residues.

This clonotype was observed at least ten times. This rearrangement joins TRBV12-3 or TRBV12-4 to TRBJ1-1; D not resolved. This CDR3 is 11 amino acids long. The germline V and J ends were trimmed by 4 bases and 1 base, with 1 base remaining between them. Here the CDR3 DNA reads TGTGCCAGCAGTTGGAACACTGAAGCTTTCTTT. This sequence encodes CASSWNTEAFF.

The chain couples TRBV7-4 to TRBJ1-3; the D gene is possibly TRBD1 (6 bases). This CDR3 is 16 amino acids long. V lost 1 base and J 2 bases, leaving 12 bases between the germline ends. Germline loops: CDR1 SGHVT, CDR2 SQSDAQ. The CDR3 DNA reads TGTGCCAGCAGCTTAGTATCGGCAGGGGCTGGAAACACCATATATTTT. Protein sequence: CASSLVSAGAGNTIYF.

This clonotype was counted at least ten times. This rearrangement joins TRBV7-2 to TRBJ2-5; the D gene is possibly TRBD1 (6 bases). The CDR3 has 15 amino acids. Germline lookup yields CDR1 SGHTA and CDR2 FQGNSA. Trimming left V 1 base short and J 5 bases short, with 14 bases between. The CDR3 here is CASSLGGDRRETQYF. In DNA, the CDR3 is TGTGCCAGCAGCTTAGGGGGAGACAGGAGGGAGACCCAGTACTTC.

This clonotype came up many times. This chain joins TRBV4-1 and TRBJ2-7; D is ambiguous. Germline lookup yields CDR1 MGHRA and CDR2 YSYEKL. The CDR3 has 14 residues. V was trimmed by 0 bases and J by 5 bases, leaving 11 bases between them. In DNA form, the CDR3 reads TGCGCCAGCAGCCAAGATTTATCCACCGACGAGCAGTACTTC. Protein: CASSQDLSTDEQYF.

The rearrangement joins TRBV27 to TRBJ1-4, with D maybe TRBD1 (6 bases). Trimming took 4 bases from V and 0 from J, leaving 18 bases between them. The germline V gene encodes CDR1 MNHEY and CDR2 SMNVEV (reference sequence). This CDR3 has 18 residues. DNA of the CDR3: TGTGCCAGCAGTTCCTTCGAGGACAGACATGCAACTAATGAAAAACTGTTTTTT. Its protein is CASSSFEDRHATNEKLFF.

The table lists this clonotype with a few counts. V gene TRBV4-1 combines with J gene TRBJ1-5; D unresolved. Trimming cost V 0 bases and J 3 bases, with 6 bases left between them. CDR1 MGHRA and CDR2 YSYEKL come from the germline V gene. The CDR3 covers 14 residues. In nucleotides, the CDR3 is TGCGCCAGCAGCCAAGATGCATCCAATCAGCCCCAGCATTTT. Protein sequence: CASSQDASNQPQHF.

The J gene is TRBJ2-7, the V gene TRBV9, with 8 positions matching TRBD1. In germline, CDR1 is SGDLS, CDR2 YYNGEE. CDR3 length equals 14 residues. Trimming removed 0 bases from V and 6 bases from J; junction bases left unmatched: 5. The CDR3 spells CASSVGRTGSEQYF. As DNA, the CDR3 is TGTGCCAGCAGCGTAGGGAGGACAGGGAGCGAGCAGTACTTC.

The V gene is TRBV4-2, the J gene TRBJ1-1, with a tentative D call TRBD1 (6 bases). CDR3 length: 12 residues. Per the germline V gene, CDR1 is LGHNA and CDR2 is YNFKEQ. V was cut by 3 bases and J by 7 bases, with 9 bases left in between. CDR3 coding DNA: TGTGCCAGCAGCCATCCACAGGGTGAAGCTTTCTTT. Its protein is CASSHPQGEAFF.

This rearrangement joins TRBV7-6 to TRBJ1-4; no clear D gene. The V and J ends lost 5 bases and 4 bases respectively, with 14 bases between them. The CDR3 consists of 15 residues. Germline V gene sequence: CDR1 SGHVS, CDR2 FNYEAQ. CDR3 sequence reads: CASSISPVLNEKLFF. The CDR3 DNA reads TGTGCCAGCAGCATAAGTCCCGTCCTTAATGAAAAACTGTTTTTT.

In its sample, this clonotype was seen a few times. V and J are TRBV7-9 and TRBJ2-1, with TRBD1 matching 8 bases. This CDR3 has 17 residues. Looked up from germline, CDR1 is SEHNR and CDR2 is FQNEAQ (reference sequence). The trim removed 6 bases at V and 6 bases at J, leaving 16 bases unmatched. This chain's CDR3 is CASSTPEQGAGANEQFF. CDR3 nucleotide sequence: TGTGCCAGCAGTACACCAGAGCAGGGGGCCGGGGCCAATGAGCAGTTCTTC.

The chain recombines TRBV7-4 with TRBJ2-5; 7 bases match TRBD1. The germline V gene has CDR1 SGHVT and CDR2 SQSDAQ. J gave up 5 bases and V 5 bases, and 11 bases lay outside the gene matches. This CDR3 is built from 15 residues. CDR3 residues: CASSPTGARQETQYF. CDR3 bases: TGTGCCAGCAGCCCCACAGGGGCAAGGCAGGAGACCCAGTACTTC.

This clonotype was recorded many times. V gene TRBV7-2 combines with J gene TRBJ2-1; D not resolved. Germline-derived CDR1 and CDR2 are SGHTA and FQGNSA. The CDR3 runs 13 residues. Trimming cost V 3 bases and J 3 bases, with 6 bases left between them. CDR3 sequence: CASSLTDYNEQFF. The CDR3 DNA follows: TGTGCCAGCAGCTTGACTGACTACAATGAGCAGTTCTTC.

In this sample, this clonotype turned up many times. This rearrangement joins TRBV6-2 or TRBV6-3 to TRBJ1-5; D is ambiguous. Germline-derived CDR1 and CDR2 are MNHEY and SVGEGT. With 0 bases removed from V and 6 bases from J, the gap between germline ends came to 9 bases. This CDR3 has 14 residues. For the CDR3, the DNA is TGTGCCAGCAGTTACTCAAGGGTGGCTCAGCCCCAGCATTTT. This translates into CASSYSRVAQPQHF.

This clonotype was counted many times. V and J are TRBV19 and TRBJ1-5, with 7 bases identical to TRBD1. This CDR3 is built from 15 residues. The junction had 9 bases not matched to a gene; V was cut back by 8 bases and J by 2 bases. Germline loops: CDR1 LNHDA, CDR2 SQIVND (reference sequence). The CDR3 coding sequence is TGTGCCAGTCGCCGACAGGGCGGCGGCAATCAGCCCCAGCATTTT. Its protein product is CASRRQGGGNQPQHF.

The rearrangement joins TRBV6-2 or TRBV6-3 to TRBJ2-7; D remains ambiguous. V dropped 5 bases and J dropped 2 bases, with 10 bases sitting between them. The V gene's germline CDR1 is MNHEY and CDR2 SVGEGT. CDR3 length equals 13 residues. The DNA for the CDR3 is TGTGCCAGCAGTGGCTCATCTACCTACGAGCAGTACGTC. It translates to CASSGSSTYEQYV.

CDR3 coding DNA: TGCAGTGCTAGAGATATGGAGACAGGGGTCGGCTACGAGCAGTACTTC. Translation: CSARDMETGVGYEQYF. The rearrangement joins TRBV20-1 to TRBJ2-7; 8 bases are a match to TRBD1. The CDR3 contains 16 residues. Unmatched junction bases numbered 10, after V lost 0 bases and J lost 3 bases. Germline V gene sequence: CDR1 DFQATT, CDR2 SNEGSKA (reference sequence).

The V call is TRBV11-3, the J call TRBJ2-1, with 7 bases identical to TRBD1. The ends lost 1 base at V and 9 bases at J; junction bases unmatched: 6. The CDR3 length is 14 residues. Germline V lookup: CDR1 SGHNT, CDR2 YENEEA. The CDR3 nucleotides read TGTGCCAGCAGCTTAGTTAAGGGGGCAGGTGAGCAGTTCTTC. Translating it yields CASSLVKGAGEQFF.

This chain uses TRBV6-6 with TRBJ2-1; D is possibly TRBD1 or TRBD2 (6 bases each). The CDR3 is made up of 16 amino acids. V lost 2 bases to trimming and J lost 6 bases, with 17 bases between them. Germline CDR1 reads MNHNY; CDR2 reads SVGAGI (reference sequence). The CDR3: CASSYPVKGGSNEQFF. The CDR3, as DNA: TGTGCCAGCAGTTACCCTGTGAAGGGGGGTTCCAATGAGCAGTTCTTC.

This clonotype came up a few times. V gene TRBV6-1 combines with J gene TRBJ2-3, with no clear D. V lost 1 base to trimming and J lost 4 bases, with 15 bases between them. The CDR3 is 16 residues long. The V gene's germline CDR1 is MNHNS and CDR2 SASEGT. CDR3 bases: TGTGCCAGCAGTGAAGAAGGCGACCCCTTCGCAGATACGCAGTATTTT. Translating it yields CASSEEGDPFADTQYF.

V and J are TRBV6-5 and TRBJ2-3; D is unclear. Trimming left V 8 bases short and J 2 bases short, with 8 bases between. The CDR3 has 12 amino acids. CDR1 and CDR2 from the germline V gene are MNHEY and SVGAGI. The CDR3 reads CASGPPTDTQYF. The DNA for the CDR3 is TGTGCCAGCGGACCTCCCACAGATACGCAGTATTTT.

The CDR3 DNA follows: TGTGCCACCAGTGGCCAGCCTTATAACTATGGCTACACCTTC. It translates to CATSGQPYNYGYTF. The chain employs TRBV24-1 and TRBJ1-2; no reliable D call. This CDR3 is built from 14 residues. Trimming pared 5 bases from V and 1 base from J, leaving 10 bases between. Germline V gene data show CDR1 as KGHDR and CDR2 as SFDVKD.

The chain carries TRBV9 and TRBJ1-1; TRBD1 matches at 12 bases. Per the germline V gene, CDR1 is SGDLS and CDR2 is YYNGEE. V lost 3 bases, J lost 6 bases, and 6 bases stayed unmatched. CDR3 size: 15 residues. CDR3: CASSAGTGGYAEAFF. In DNA, the CDR3 is TGTGCCAGCAGCGCAGGGACAGGGGGCTACGCTGAAGCTTTCTTT.

By frequency in the sample, this clonotype is medium-sized (0.01 to 0.1%). The chain links TRBV6-5 to TRBJ2-3, with 7 nucleotides matching TRBD2. J gave up 4 bases and V 0 bases, and 7 bases lay outside the gene matches. Germline V gene data show CDR1 as MNHEY and CDR2 as SVGAGI. The CDR3 is 16 residues long. CDR3 sequence: CASSYSGGVASDTQYF. CDR3 in DNA: TGTGCCAGCAGTTACTCGGGGGGGGTAGCCTCAGATACGCAGTATTTT.

The genes are TRBV12-3 or TRBV12-4 and TRBJ1-3; no clear D gene. This CDR3 has 14 residues. The V and J ends lost 7 bases and 2 bases respectively, with 12 bases between them. The CDR3, as DNA: TGTGCCAGCAATAGACCGGGCACTGGAAACACCATATATTTT. This encodes CASNRPGTGNTIYF.

This sequence joins TRBV4-1 and TRBJ2-1; the match to TRBD2 covers 14 bases. Germline-derived CDR1 and CDR2 are MGHRA and YSYEKL. After removal of 1 base from V and 3 bases from J, the junction contained 8 bases not matched to a gene. The CDR3 length is 19 residues. For the CDR3, the DNA is TGCGCCAGCAGCCAAGTTGGACTAGCGGGGGGCCTCTACTACAATGAGCAGTTCTTC. Its translation: CASSQVGLAGGLYYNEQFF.

This clonotype came up many times. This chain uses TRBV12-3 or TRBV12-4 with TRBJ1-2; tentative D call: TRBD1 (5 bases). V lost 3 bases, J lost 8 bases, and 19 bases lay in between. The CDR3 consists of 15 residues. The CDR3 DNA reads as TGTGCCAGCAGTTTCTCCCTAGATCCCCGGGACGGCTACACCTTC. It codes for CASSFSLDPRDGYTF.

This chain joins TRBV20-1 and TRBJ2-7; 7 bases align to TRBD1. This CDR3 spans 14 amino acids. The V and J ends lost 2 bases and 3 bases, in that order; junction bases with no gene match: 7. Germline V gives CDR1 DFQATT, CDR2 SNEGSKA (reference sequence). CDR3 in amino acids: CSARHDRVGYEQYF. The CDR3, as DNA: TGCAGTGCTAGACACGACAGGGTGGGCTACGAGCAGTACTTC.

This clonotype has only a few counts. This chain uses TRBV27 with TRBJ2-1; D remains unclear. The CDR3 covers 12 residues. CDR1 and CDR2 from the germline V gene are MNHEY and SMNVEV (reference sequence). Trimming shortened V by 10 bases and J by 5 bases, and 12 bases separated the two germline ends. CDR3 loop: CATHPTDNEQFF. DNA for the CDR3: TGTGCCACGCACCCTACCGACAATGAGCAGTTCTTC.

The chain couples TRBV27 to TRBJ1-2; TRBD1 aligns across 7 bases. The length of the CDR3 is 15 residues. Trimming at V came to 0 bases and at J to 3 bases, leaving 4 bases not matched to a gene. CDR1 MNHEY and CDR2 SMNVEV come from the germline V gene (reference sequence). In DNA form, the CDR3 reads TGTGCCAGCAGTTTATCCCCTACAGGGGACTATGGCTACACCTTC. This translates into CASSLSPTGDYGYTF.